The 23 T cell receptor beta chains reported below all come from one sample, sequenced in a study of cytomegalovirus exposure and HLA in healthy donors. The PCR made use of 60 Vbeta and 13 Jbeta primers. Libraries were prepared by immunoSEQ multiplex PCR; TCRdb keeps only in-frame clonotypes and omits some of them. The table records 110,000 to 150,000 clones, approximately 80% of them present only once. The sequenced sample consisted of PBMCs. The receptors here all came from a woman younger than 30 in good health and CMV-seropositive.

This chain connects TRBV6-1 to TRBJ1-1; maybe TRBD1 (5 bases). This CDR3 has 14 residues. Trimming shortened V by 5 bases and J by 4 bases, and 14 bases separated the two germline ends. CDR1 and CDR2 from the germline V gene are MNHNS and SASEGT. The CDR3 spells CASSPPGRGTEAFF. CDR3 DNA: TGTGCCAGCAGTCCCCCGGGGAGGGGCACTGAAGCTTTCTTT.

The V and J genes are TRBV6-4 and TRBJ1-1, with 9 bases matching TRBD1. J lost 3 bases, V lost 6 bases, and 5 bases had no gene match. The germline CDR1 and CDR2 sequences are MRHNA and SNTAGT. This CDR3 region has 14 residues. CDR3 DNA sequence: TGTGCCAGCAGCCGGGACAGGGTCGACACTGAAGCTTTCTTT. This sequence encodes CASSRDRVDTEAFF.

V is TRBV6-1 and J is TRBJ1-5, with unresolved D. Germline CDR1 is MNHNS and CDR2 is SASEGT. This CDR3 has 15 amino acids. V was shortened by 0 bases and J by 5 bases, with 11 bases between the two germline ends. CDR3 bases: TGTGCCAGCAGTGAAGCGGGAGGCCCGTATCAGCCCCAGCATTTT. It encodes CASSEAGGPYQPQHF.

The chain combines TRBV4-3 with TRBJ2-2; 9 bases are a match to TRBD2. From germline, CDR1 is LGHNA and CDR2 YSLEER. After removal of 4 bases from V and 7 bases from J, the junction contained 16 bases not matched to a gene. The CDR3 is 18 amino acids. The CDR3 DNA is TGCGCCAGCAGCCCGTCAAAGGTAGCGGGGGCGGGACACGGGGAGCTGTTTTTT. It translates to CASSPSKVAGAGHGELFF.

The chain uses TRBV9 and TRBJ2-3; no firm D call. Per germline, CDR1 SGDLS and CDR2 YYNGEE. Between the trimmed V and J ends, which lost 0 bases and 2 bases, there was a span of 7 bases. The CDR3 length is 14 residues. The CDR3 bases are TGTGCCAGCAGCGTAGGAGCCCCCACAGATACGCAGTATTTT. It is translated as CASSVGAPTDTQYF.

J is TRBJ2-7 and V is TRBV4-1; tentatively, D is TRBD1 (5 bases). Deletions cut 1 base from V and 3 bases from J, with 10 bases between. This CDR3 contains 14 residues. CDR1 is MGHRA and CDR2 is YSYEKL in the germline V gene. The CDR3 DNA reads TGCGCCAGCAGCCAAGCGCCCCAGGGCTACGAGCAGTACTTC. The encoded protein is CASSQAPQGYEQYF.

The V gene is TRBV6-1, the J gene TRBJ2-7; 9 nucleotides line up with TRBD2. This CDR3 has 13 residues. CDR1 and CDR2 from the germline V gene are MNHNS and SASEGT. V trimming: 8 bases; J trimming: 3 bases; junction bases outside the gene matches: 5. The CDR3 here is CASQRGAFYEQYF. CDR3 nucleotide sequence: TGTGCCAGCCAGCGGGGGGCTTTCTACGAGCAGTACTTC.

The V gene is TRBV6-5, the J gene TRBJ2-3, with 8 bases aligning to TRBD2. V lost 2 bases to trimming and J lost 0 bases; unmatched junction nucleotides: 1. Germline CDR1 and CDR2: MNHEY and SVGAGI. CDR3 size: 15 residues. CDR3 nucleotides: TGTGCCAGCAGTTACACGGGGGGGAGCACAGATACGCAGTATTTT. Translating it yields CASSYTGGSTDTQYF.

CDR3 loop: CASSESPRTGVNTEAFF. CDR3 sequence (DNA): TGCGCCAGCAGTGAGTCGCCCAGGACAGGGGTTAACACTGAAGCTTTCTTT. The chain couples TRBV10-1 to TRBJ1-1; TRBD1 agrees at 9 bases. The CDR3 length is 17 residues. With 0 bases clipped from V and 2 bases from J, the junction kept 7 bases outside the gene matches. From germline, CDR1 is WNHNN and CDR2 SYGVQD (reference sequence).

V usage is TRBV7-2 and J usage is TRBJ1-3; possibly TRBD1 for D (6 bases). Trimming left V 5 bases short and J 2 bases short, with 13 bases between. The CDR3 spans 15 residues. The germline CDR1 and CDR2 sequences are SGHTA and FQGNSA. CDR3: CASSPEGGTGNTIYF. The CDR3 DNA sequence: TGTGCCAGCAGCCCCGAGGGGGGGACTGGAAACACCATATATTTT.

CDR3 nucleotide sequence: TGTGCCAGCAGCTTATTTAGCGTTGAACAGGGGCTTCAGCCCCAGCATTTT. Amino acid sequence: CASSLFSVEQGLQPQHF. The rearrangement links TRBV7-2 to TRBJ1-5, with 7 bases fitting TRBD1. The CDR3 contains 17 residues. Germline CDR1 SGHTA, CDR2 FQGNSA. V gave up 2 bases and J gave up 6 bases; unmatched junction bases: 13.

This chain connects TRBV6-4 to TRBJ2-1; 9 bases agree with TRBD1. Germline trimming cut 0 bases from V and 9 bases from J; bases unmatched to any gene: 15. The CDR3 is made up of 18 amino acids. Germline-derived CDR1 and CDR2 are MRHNA and SNTAGT. The CDR3 region has the DNA TGTGCCAGCAGTGACTCTTTTGGAAAGGGACAGGGAGGGGGTGAGCAGTTCTTC. Translating it yields CASSDSFGKGQGGGEQFF.

This clone came up a few times. This chain links TRBV7-8 with TRBJ2-1; tentatively, D is TRBD2 (5 bases). The germline V gene encodes CDR1 SGHVS and CDR2 FQNEAQ. Trimming took 8 bases from V and 3 from J, leaving 20 bases between them. CDR3 size: 16 residues. CDR3 DNA sequence: TGTGCCAGCTCCAACGAGGCTAGCCGGGTCTACAATGAGCAGTTCTTC. Amino acid sequence: CASSNEASRVYNEQFF.

The chain links TRBV6-5 to TRBJ1-6; D may be TRBD1 (5 bases). CDR3 length: 14 amino acids. V dropped 6 bases and J dropped 3 bases, with 9 bases sitting between them. CDR1 MNHEY and CDR2 SVGAGI come from the germline V gene. CDR3 coding DNA: TGTGCCAGCAGGGGCGGGGGCTATAATTCACCCCTCCACTTT. It specifies CASRGGGYNSPLHF.

The CDR3 reads CASSGTESSYNSPLHF. The CDR3 DNA reads TGTGCCAGCAGCGGGACAGAGAGCTCCTATAATTCACCCCTCCACTTT. V and J are TRBV7-8 and TRBJ1-6, with 7 bases identical to TRBD1. CDR1 is SGHVS and CDR2 is FQNEAQ in the germline V gene. The CDR3 covers 16 residues. The V gene end was trimmed by 5 bases and the J gene end by 0 bases; junction bases not matched to a gene: 4.

The sample holds a few counts of this clone. The chain links TRBV19 to TRBJ1-5; D uncertain. CDR1 LNHDA and CDR2 SQIVND come from the germline V gene (reference sequence). The CDR3 has 14 residues. Trimming removed 7 bases at V and 2 bases at J, with 12 bases between. This chain's CDR3 is CASINGEGNQPQHF. The CDR3 region has the DNA TGTGCCAGTATTAACGGTGAGGGCAATCAGCCCCAGCATTTT.

The chain joins TRBV19 to TRBJ1-1; D possibly corresponds to TRBD1 (5 bases). Deletions cut 4 bases from V and 1 base from J, with 16 bases between. This CDR3 has 16 residues. The germline gives CDR1 LNHDA, CDR2 SQIVND (reference sequence). CDR3 amino acids: CASSSNGGAWNTEAFF. The CDR3 nucleotides read TGTGCCAGTAGTAGCAATGGAGGGGCGTGGAACACTGAAGCTTTCTTT.

This chain's CDR3 is CASSSPGLVSYEQYF. CDR3 nucleotides: TGTGCCAGCAGTTCTCCGGGACTAGTATCCTACGAGCAGTACTTC. The chain links TRBV6-6 to TRBJ2-7; 8 bases fit TRBD2. V lost 4 bases to trimming and J lost 1 base; unmatched junction nucleotides: 6. Germline values: CDR1 MNHNY, CDR2 SVGAGI (reference sequence). The CDR3 length is 15 residues.

This clone came up once. The chain employs TRBV7-8 and TRBJ1-3; a weak D match, TRBD1 (5 bases). This CDR3 contains 14 residues. Per the germline V gene, CDR1 is SGHVS and CDR2 is FQNEAQ. V was cut by 5 bases and J by 1 base, with 9 bases left in between. The CDR3 loop reads CASSPGGSGNTIYF. DNA for the CDR3: TGTGCCAGCAGCCCGGGGGGGTCTGGAAACACCATATATTTT.

The chain couples TRBV5-4 to TRBJ1-1; a weak D match, TRBD1 (6 bases). Trimming pared 4 bases from V and 4 bases from J, leaving 26 bases between. Germline V gene lookup returns CDR1 SGHNT and CDR2 YYREEE (reference sequence). The length of the CDR3 is 18 residues. Here the CDR3 reads CASSLGPPGLGAITEAFF. The DNA for the CDR3 is TGTGCCAGCAGCCTTGGCCCGCCCGGGTTGGGGGCTATCACTGAAGCTTTCTTT.

The genes are TRBV11-2 and TRBJ2-1; 10 positions match TRBD2. Germline CDR1 and CDR2: SGHAT and FQNNGV. Unmatched junction bases numbered 6, after V lost 1 base and J lost 6 bases. This CDR3 contains 16 residues. The CDR3 bases are TGTGCCAGCAGCTTAGGTCCCGGGACTAGCGTCAATGAGCAGTTCTTC. It specifies CASSLGPGTSVNEQFF.

The chain uses TRBV2 and TRBJ2-5, with D perhaps matching TRBD1 (6 bases). From germline, CDR1 is SNHLY and CDR2 FYNNEI. The CDR3 runs 14 residues. V was trimmed by 4 bases and J by 5 bases, leaving 14 bases between them. The CDR3 DNA follows: TGTGCCAGCAGTGGTCTGGTGAGGGGGGAGACCCAGTACTTC. It is translated as CASSGLVRGETQYF.

The CDR3 DNA is TGTGCCACCAGTAGCGGGGGGGCCTATGGCTACACCTTC. Residues: CATSSGGAYGYTF. The chain recombines TRBV15 with TRBJ1-2; possibly TRBD1 for D (6 bases). V was pared by 6 bases and J by 4 bases, with 12 bases between. This CDR3 has 13 amino acids. Germline lookup yields CDR1 LNHNV and CDR2 YYDKDF (reference sequence). The full variable domain, in which reference TRBV15 and TRBJ1-2 provide the parts outside the CDR3, is DAMVIQNPRYQVTQFGKPVTLSCSQTLNHNVMYWYQQKSSQAPKLLFHYYDKDFNNEADTPDNFQSRRPNTSFCFLDIRSPGLGDTAMYLCATSSGGAYGYTFGSGTRLTVV.